The rows below give T cell receptor beta chains drawn from one sample of a study of blood T cell repertoires in COVID-19. Using immunoSEQ multiplex PCR, the repertoire was profiled, and TCRdb retains in-frame clones only, with some absent. Of 95,000 to 100,000 clones in the sample, about 85% were seen once. The specimen was peripheral blood. The receptors derive from an elderly woman with acute or convalescent COVID-19. CDR3s include the opening cysteine and the closing phenylalanine or tryptophan. The D gene is left open where the match is weak. Expanded clones get a size class; other rows say once, few or many, or leave the size out.

j_call | d_call | v_call | clone_size | cdr3_nt | cdr3_aa
TRBJ1-2 | TRBD1 | TRBV28 | . | TGTGCCAGCACCCCGGGACAGGGTGGAAGTGGCTACACCTTC | CASTPGQGGSGYTF
TRBJ1-3 | . | TRBV28 | once | TGTGCCAGCAGTTTACAGGGCAGCTTCTCTGGAAACACCATATATTTT | CASSLQGSFSGNTIYF
TRBJ1-1 | TRBD1 | TRBV4-3 | . | TGCGCCAGCAGCCAAGAGGAGGGACAGTGGACTGAAGCTTTCTTT | CASSQEEGQWTEAFF
TRBJ1-2 | . | TRBV19 | . | TGTGCCAGTAGTATTAACACTAACTATGGCTACACCTTC | CASSINTNYGYTF
TRBJ2-1 | . | TRBV7-9 | . | TGTGCCAGCCGGATCGGGCAGGGCAATGAGCAGTTCTTC | CASRIGQGNEQFF
TRBJ1-6 | . | TRBV6-5 | . | TGTGCCAGCAGCTCCGTTGGGCGGGGGAATTCACCCCTCCACTTT | CASSSVGRGNSPLHF
TRBJ2-7 | TRBD2 | TRBV6-2/TRBV6-3 | once | TGTGCCAGCAGCTCTATACGACTAGCGGGGGGCGAGCAGTACTTC | CASSSIRLAGGEQYF
TRBJ2-1 | . | TRBV6-2/TRBV6-3 | . | TGTGCCAGCAGTTACAGCCCCAGGTCATACAATGAGCAGTTCTTC | CASSYSPRSYNEQFF
TRBJ2-2 | . | TRBV19 | . | TGTGCCAGTAGTCCCACAGGGATGGGGGAGCTGTTTTTT | CASSPTGMGELFF
TRBJ2-1 | TRBD1 | TRBV19 | few | TGTGCCGGGCCTCGGGACAGATCTTACAATGAGCAGTTCTTC | CAGPRDRSYNEQFF
TRBJ2-5 | TRBD2 | TRBV19 | . | TGTGCCAGTAGTATAACGGCTAGCGGGGGGCAAGAGACCCAGTACTTC | CASSITASGGQETQYF
TRBJ1-2 | TRBD1 | TRBV27 | few | TGTGCCAGCGGAGTCAGGGGGCAGAAAGCTAACTATGGCTACACCTTC | CASGVRGQKANYGYTF
TRBJ1-2 | . | TRBV19 | . | TGTGCCAGTAGCCGACTACAAAGATTCCAGGGGCGTAACTATGGCTACACCTTC | CASSRLQRFQGRNYGYTF
TRBJ2-1 | TRBD1 | TRBV18 | . | TGTGCCAGCTCACCAAAGGGGGCTAATGAGCAGTTCTTC | CASSPKGANEQFF
TRBJ2-5 | . | TRBV28 | few | TGTGCCAGCAGTTTGGACGGGCCCACACGGGGGACCCAGTACTTC | CASSLDGPTRGTQYF
TRBJ2-5 | . | TRBV3-1/TRBV3-2 | . | TGTGCCAGCAGCCGGGCCCAGTCACAAGAGACCCAGTACTTC | CASSRAQSQETQYF
TRBJ1-5 | TRBD1 | TRBV7-2 | . | TGTGCCAGCAGCTTGACAGGGGAATATCAGCCCCAGCATTTT | CASSLTGEYQPQHF
TRBJ2-5 | TRBD1 | TRBV7-8 | . | TGTGCCAGCAGCCCTGGGACAGGGAGGGAGACCCAGTACTTC | CASSPGTGRETQYF
TRBJ2-7 | TRBD1 | TRBV19 | few | TGTGCCAGTAGTGCACCGGGACAGGGGTGGTACGAGCAGTACTTC | CASSAPGQGWYEQYF
TRBJ2-5 | . | TRBV7-9 | few | TGTGCCAGCAGCACTAGCTCCCCTGGCCGTGAAGAGACCCAGTACTTC | CASSTSSPGREETQYF
TRBJ1-3 | . | TRBV6-5 | . | TGTGCCAGCACCCCGGGGGGAAACACCATATATTTT | CASTPGGNTIYF
TRBJ2-4 | TRBD1 | TRBV11-2 | . | TGTGCCAGCAGCTTAGGGACCGACAGGGCGGCGAACATTCAGTACTTC | CASSLGTDRAANIQYF
TRBJ1-1 | . | TRBV19 | once | TGTGCCAGTACCCCCCGGCAGGGGAGAACTGAAGCTTTCTTT | CASTPRQGRTEAFF
TRBJ1-5 | TRBD1 | TRBV6-7 | . | TGTGCCAGCACAACAGGGGGCAACAGCAATCAGCCCCAGCATTTT | CASTTGGNSNQPQHF
TRBJ2-2 | . | TRBV24-1 | . | TGTGCCACCAGTGATTTGCTTATGGCCCCCGGGGAGCTGTTTTTT | CATSDLLMAPGELFF
TRBJ2-2 | . | TRBV11-2 | . | TGTGCCAGCAGCCCCCCGGACACCGGGGAGCTGTTTTTT | CASSPPDTGELFF
TRBJ2-3 | . | TRBV18 | . | TGTGCCAGCTCACCCAGTACGAGGCAGAACACAGATACGCAGTATTTT | CASSPSTRQNTDTQYF
TRBJ2-7 | . | TRBV12-3/TRBV12-4 | . | TGTGCCAGCAGTTTGGCAGGCTCCTACGAGCAGTACTTC | CASSLAGSYEQYF
TRBJ2-7 | TRBD1 | TRBV7-8 | . | TGTGCCAGCAGCTTTCAACAGGGGGCCGAGCAGTACTTC | CASSFQQGAEQYF
TRBJ2-3 | TRBD2 | TRBV5-1 | once | TGCGCCAGCAGCCCGGCGGCGGGGGGGCCGGATACGCAGTATTTT | CASSPAAGGPDTQYF
TRBJ1-2 | TRBD1 | TRBV6-1 | . | TGTGCCAGCAGTGAAGGGCAGGGGGCGGATGGCTACACCTTC | CASSEGQGADGYTF
TRBJ2-5 | TRBD1 | TRBV24-1 | . | TGTGCCACCAGTGAGGGGACAGGGAAATTACAAGAGACCCAGTACTTC | CATSEGTGKLQETQYF
TRBJ2-5 | TRBD1 | TRBV27 | . | TGTGCCAGCAGTCAACAGGGGAAGGGAGAGACCCAGTACTTC | CASSQQGKGETQYF
TRBJ1-2 | TRBD1 | TRBV2 | . | TGTGCCAGCAGTCGACAGGGGGCGGGTGGCTACACCTTC | CASSRQGAGGYTF
TRBJ2-7 | TRBD1 | TRBV20-1 | . | TGCAGTGCTAGTAATTACGGGACAGGCTTCTCCGAGCAGTACTTC | CSASNYGTGFSEQYF
TRBJ1-4 | . | TRBV28 | . | TGTGCCAGCAGCTCTTCAGGGTGGGAAAAACTGTTTTTT | CASSSSGWEKLFF